This T cell receptor (beta chain) is drawn from a study of T cell changes during pregnancy in multiple sclerosis. The CDR3 contains 14 residues. The germline V and J ends were trimmed by 1 base and 6 bases, with 10 bases remaining between them. The V gene's germline CDR1 is SEHNR and CDR2 FQNEAQ (reference sequence). The method was immunoSEQ multiplex PCR; TCRdb's version includes in-frame clones alone and lacks a portion of them. The table includes around 55,000 clones, around 94% detected once. Sample: CD8+ T cells from peripheral blood mononuclear cells, taken in the third trimester of pregnancy. The TCR sequence derives from a female donor with multiple sclerosis, enrolled in a pregnancy study. This chain connects TRBV7-9 to TRBJ2-1; D gene uncertain. The CDR3 protein is CASSLVISGNEQFF. DNA of the CDR3: TGTGCCAGCAGCTTAGTCATTTCGGGCAATGAGCAGTTCTTC.